The subject of this entry is one T cell receptor gamma chain. Its target antigen remains unknown. No clone much larger than this one lies a single base away; base qualities are absent. The CDR3 covers 16 residues, taking in both the cysteine and the phenylalanine. This entry keeps only the CDR3 DNA: 48 bases, framed from base 1. CDR1 and CDR2, looked up from the germline V gene (reference sequence), are VTNTFY and YDVSTARD. Relative to germline, V is missing 1 base and J is missing 0 bases, with 9 bases of the junction outside any gene match. Thymic samples were depleted of alphabeta T cells, then CD3+ TCRVdelta1+ TCRVdelta2- thymocytes were FACS-sorted. The purity of the sorted Vdelta1+ thymocytes fell between roughly 97% and 99.6%. Thymic specimens came from roughly eight paediatric patients undergoing corrective cardiac surgery, aged from roughly 5 days to 17 months. Thymic tissue was dispersed and mononuclear cells isolated on a Histopaque-1077 density gradient. The staining antibodies were anti-TCRVdelta1 clone TS8.2, anti-TCRVdelta2 clone B6, anti-CD3 clone HIT3a and anti-TCRalphabeta clone IP26.

RNA was extracted with the RNeasy mini kit and reverse transcribed using Superscript III. To generate the CDR3 amplicons, a multiplex PCR was run using pooled V-gene forward primers together with a constant-region reverse primer that carried Illumina adaptor overhangs. After gel purification, the amplicons were indexed with Nextera index primers over about 8 extra PCR cycles and then purified using AMPure XP beads. Sequencing of the libraries was done on an Illumina MiSeq using paired-end 250 bp reads, dual indexing and a roughly 18% PhiX spike-in. As for the original processing: Reads were quality checked with FastQC, and TRG read pairs were merged with ea-utils fastq-join. Annotation of sequences was performed with IMGT/HighV-QUEST, only productive sequences with unambiguous V-gene assignment were retained, and clonotypes were defined by identical CDR3 sequence. For downstream analysis, VDJtools 1.1.1, tcR 2.2.3, Treemap and vegan Shannon diversity in R 3.4.4 were used. TCRdb recomputed clones from the public reads with CATT; identical DNA rows were then combined. The V and J calls come from TCRdb's annotation, not from the publication. The sample table lists tens of thousands of gamma-chain clones, 20% to 25% of them with a count of one. In total, the top ten clones hold less than 2% of the sample.

This record comes from a study of Vδ1+ human thymocytes (dated by TCRdb to the late 2010s). Broadly, across the study: As a data resource, the study described the mRNA-level TRG and TRD CDR3 repertoires of highly purified Vdelta1+ thymocytes obtained from young children. Validation of the multiplex-based CDR3 amplicon strategy against 5'RACE-based CDR3 amplicon generation methods had been performed previously. What the study reported, not specific to this receptor: Unlike the oligoclonal repertoires in peripheral blood, the thymic TRG and TRD repertoires appeared highly polyclonal, with Gaussian CDR3 length distributions. Many TRG clonotypes were found to be shared between donors (up to roughly 6.9x10^3), whereas TRD repertoires were found to be essentially private (max 116 shared). No clustering by age or sex was observed, so analyses did not stratify donors by these variables. Roughly 20% of thymic TRD sequences were found to be Vdelta2 (and few were Vdelta3) despite high sort purity, in contrast to peripheral blood Vdelta1+ controls. The authors advised highly purified populations and single-cell validation, since unexpected Vdelta2 sequences could cause misinterpretation of bulk repertoire data.

The sequenced material came from Vdelta1+ gamma-delta thymocytes from the thymus. The cell subset or site label, as the study defines it: FACS-sorted CD3+ TCRalphabeta- TCRVdelta1+ TCRVdelta2- thymocytes. The chain uses TRGV3 and TRGJ1 or TRGJ2. This clonotype was sampled from a girl younger than two who had congenital heart surgery. The nucleotide sequence reads TGTGCCACCTGGGACAGACGGACAATGAATTATTATAAGAAACTCTTT. Translation gives CATWDRRTMNYYKKLF.